These 6 T cell receptor beta chains came from one sample sequenced in a study of identical twins. One entry per CDR3 protein, called by TCRdb with MiXCR from the 5' RACE reads. The repertoire holds about 720,000 distinct CDR3 sequences, with 15% to 20% as singletons. These data were also reused for a study on T cells expressing NK-cell markers.

The source material was PBMCs. These receptors were collected from a woman younger than 30 in good health.

This clonotype was seen at least ten times. This chain joins TRBV29-1 and TRBJ1-1; D is ambiguous. This CDR3 is built from 12 residues. Per the germline V gene, CDR1 is SQVTM and CDR2 is ANQGSEA. The V and J ends lost 4 bases and 1 base respectively, with 7 bases between them. CDR3 amino acids: CSVVMGNTEAFF. Written as DNA, the CDR3 is TGCAGCGTTGTCATGGGGAACACTGAAGCTTTCTTT.

This clonotype occurred a few times. V is TRBV5-1 and J is TRBJ2-7; TRBD1 agrees at 8 bases. The ends lost 4 bases at V and 3 bases at J; junction bases unmatched: 6. Germline-derived CDR1 and CDR2 are SGHRS and YFSETQ. This CDR3 spans 14 amino acids. The CDR3 loop reads CASSLRDRYYEQYF. The CDR3 DNA sequence: TGCGCCAGCAGCCTAAGGGACAGGTACTACGAGCAGTACTTC.

This clonotype showed up just a few times. CDR3 in amino acids: CASSEVGSTEAFF. The CDR3 DNA reads as TGCGCCAGCAGCGAGGTGGGTTCCACTGAAGCTTTCTTT. The J gene is TRBJ1-1, the V gene TRBV5-1; D remains unclear. The CDR3 sequence is 13 residues long. CDR1 is SGHRS, CDR2 YFSETQ, per germline. Trimming stripped 4 bases from V and 4 bases from J, with 11 bases between. The full variable domain, completed using reference TRBV5-1 and TRBJ1-1, is KAGVTQTPRYLIKTRGQQVTLSCSPISGHRSVSWYQQTPGQGLQFLFEYFSETQRNKGNFPGRFSGRQFSNSRSEMNVSTLELGDSALYLCASSEVGSTEAFFGQGTRLTVV.

The sample holds a few counts of this clonotype. The CDR3 sequence is CASSQTGLEAFF. CDR3 in DNA: TGTGCCAGCAGCCAGACGGGTTTGGAAGCTTTCTTT. The rearrangement joins TRBV4-2 to TRBJ1-1; the D is unclear. V lost 3 bases, J lost 8 bases, and 10 bases lay in between. CDR3 length: 12 residues. CDR1 and CDR2 from the germline V gene are LGHNA and YNFKEQ.

In its sample, this clonotype was seen a few times. V is TRBV12-3 or TRBV12-4 and J is TRBJ1-3; D remains unclear. With 1 base removed from V and 2 bases from J, the gap between germline ends came to 9 bases. There are 15 residues in the CDR3. The CDR3 reads CASSLELTTGNTIYF. CDR3 coding DNA: TGTGCCAGCAGTTTAGAGCTTACGACTGGAAACACCATATATTTT.

This clonotype has more than one count but fewer than ten. The V call is TRBV2, the J call TRBJ2-7; TRBD2 aligns across 7 bases. The CDR3 contains 14 residues. Losses at the gene ends were 7 bases for V and 5 bases for J; bases not matched to a gene: 11. From germline, CDR1 is SNHLY and CDR2 FYNNEI. The CDR3 region has the DNA TGTGCCAGCAACCGACTAGCTCGAGAGGACGAGCAGTACTTC. As protein: CASNRLAREDEQYF.